The sequence of this T cell receptor (beta chain) was determined in a study of immune heterogeneity within non-small cell lung tumors. Amplifying TCR beta CDR3 involved multiplex PCR carried out with 32 V and 13 J primers. TCRdb reanalysed the multiplex PCR reads using MiXCR and keeps one entry per CDR3 protein. The data show over 30,000 distinct CDR3 sequences, more than 25% seen once. Findings and caveats of the study: While identical dominant CDR3 beta clonotypes recurred across tumor sites within a patient, high-frequency clones unique to individual sites also appeared. A moderate but significant correlation was observed between local T-cell clonality and local tumor mutational burden (R about 0.34).

The CDR3 has 15 amino acids. Germline values: CDR1 MNHEY, CDR2 SMNVEV (reference sequence). V dropped 4 bases and J dropped 5 bases, with 17 bases sitting between them. Ten or more counts support this clonotype. The target antigen is unknown. Per sample, about 600 ng of bulk tumor genomic DNA was the template used. Several biopsies per primary tumor, spaced far apart, were taken during surgery. Their non-small cell lung cancer was newly diagnosed and untreated, and the patients underwent curative surgery. The sample consisted of lung tumor tissue. The chain couples TRBV27 to TRBJ1-1, with D possibly TRBD1 on 5 matching bases. This TCR was sampled from a man in his forties or fifties with non-small cell lung cancer. CDR3 DNA sequence: TGTGCCAGCAGTTCCCCTTCGGGGCGAAGGACTGAAGCTTTCTTT. This translates into CASSSPSGRRTEAFF.